The 26 T cell receptor beta chains given below trace back to one sample, sequenced in a study of T cell repertoires in cytomegalovirus infection. Their recognized antigens are unknown. TCRdb ran MiXCR on the reads and lists one entry per CDR3 protein. The table has about 900,000 distinct CDR3 sequences, 31% seen once. This sample comprised cultured CD8+ T cells from PBMCs, obtained from culture after CMV antigen stimulation. These receptors came from a human donor in good health (CMV status not recorded). Some clones in this sample may be carry-over from other donors' samples.

This clonotype was observed a handful of times. The CDR3 loop reads CASSRHMNTEAFF. CDR3 in DNA: TGTGCCAGCAGCCGCCACATGAACACTGAAGCTTTCTTT. The chain has TRBV11-1 and TRBJ1-1; D unresolved. The CDR3 runs 13 residues. The V end was cut by 5 bases, the J end by 0 bases, with 7 bases between. Germline CDR1 reads SGHAT; CDR2 reads FQDESV (reference sequence).

The chain employs TRBV3-1 and TRBJ2-3, with D tentatively TRBD1 or TRBD2 (6 bases each). The CDR3 has 17 amino acids. Looked up from germline, CDR1 is LGHDT and CDR2 is YNNKEL (reference sequence). The V and J ends lost 5 bases and 4 bases respectively, with 22 bases between them. The CDR3 DNA sequence: TGTGCCAGCAGCTACACGTACAACGGGGGCGGATCAGATACGCAGTATTTT. Protein: CASSYTYNGGGSDTQYF.

The chain combines TRBV4-1 with TRBJ1-2; TRBD1 is a possible D gene (5 bases). The germline V and J ends were trimmed by 0 bases and 5 bases, with 13 bases remaining between them. Germline V gene lookup returns CDR1 MGHRA and CDR2 YSYEKL. This CDR3 is built from 15 residues. The CDR3 sequence is CASSQDSGTLYGYTF. CDR3 DNA: TGCGCCAGCAGCCAAGATAGTGGGACGCTTTATGGCTACACCTTC.

The chain carries TRBV7-8 and TRBJ1-2; the D gene is possibly TRBD1 (6 bases). The V gene's germline CDR1 is SGHVS and CDR2 FQNEAQ. The CDR3 sequence is 15 residues long. Trimming stripped 1 base from V and 8 bases from J, with 17 bases between. CDR3 bases: TGTGCCAGCAGCTTAGTGCTGTCCGGGACACCGGGCTACACCTTC. It translates to CASSLVLSGTPGYTF.

This clonotype has a handful of counts. This chain uses TRBV29-1 with TRBJ2-7; a weak D match, TRBD2 (5 bases). The CDR3 totals 13 residues. Germline V gene sequence: CDR1 SQVTM, CDR2 ANQGSEA. V was pared by 8 bases and J by 0 bases, with 14 bases between. CDR3 region: CSFESEDSYEQYF. DNA for the CDR3: TGCAGCTTCGAGTCGGAGGACTCCTACGAGCAGTACTTC.

The gene calls are TRBV6-5 and TRBJ1-5; 7 nucleotides line up with TRBD1. J was trimmed by 4 bases and V by 2 bases; bases with no gene match: 2. The CDR3 has 14 amino acids. Germline V gene sequence: CDR1 MNHEY, CDR2 SVGAGI. CDR3 coding DNA: TGTGCCAGCAGTTACGACAGGGAGAATCAGCCCCAGCATTTT. Translated: CASSYDRENQPQHF.

The rearrangement links TRBV11-3 to TRBJ2-5; TRBD1 or TRBD2 may be the D gene (5 bases each). The germline V gene has CDR1 SGHNT and CDR2 YENEEA. The CDR3 extends over 16 amino acids. V lost 2 bases, J lost 3 bases, and 16 bases lay in between. CDR3 residues: CASSLRGAGTEETQYF. The CDR3 DNA is TGTGCCAGCAGCTTAAGGGGAGCCGGGACGGAAGAGACCCAGTACTTC.

This clonotype has a single count. A much larger clone lies a single base off, so this may be a read error. This chain joins TRBV12-3 or TRBV12-4 and TRBJ2-1; weak D call: TRBD2 (6 bases). This CDR3 is 16 amino acids long. The V and J ends lost 6 bases and 7 bases respectively, with 22 bases between them. The CDR3 DNA follows: TGTGCCAGCAGCTACCGGGACTCAATTTTGGGGAATGAGCAGTTCTTC. It is translated as CASSYRDSILGNEQFF.

This sequence joins TRBV24-1 and TRBJ2-5; D gene uncertain. Germline V gives CDR1 KGHDR, CDR2 SFDVKD. V was trimmed by 3 bases and J by 5 bases, leaving 21 bases between them. The CDR3 contains 17 residues. CDR3: CATSDHNVPAVGETQYF. CDR3 DNA sequence: TGTGCCACCAGTGATCACAATGTACCCGCGGTTGGGGAGACCCAGTACTTC.

The chain employs TRBV6-6 and TRBJ1-2; D ambiguous. The germline V gene encodes CDR1 MNHNY and CDR2 SVGAGI (reference sequence). CDR3 size: 12 residues. V gave up 7 bases and J gave up 4 bases, with 10 bases separating them. CDR3 protein: CASNPGLYGYTF. The DNA of the CDR3 is TGTGCCAGCAATCCGGGTCTCTATGGCTACACCTTC.

The chain is built from TRBV2 and TRBJ2-7; tentatively, D is TRBD2 (5 bases). CDR1 is SNHLY, CDR2 FYNNEI, per germline. V dropped 4 bases and J dropped 2 bases, with 12 bases sitting between them. The CDR3 consists of 14 residues. The CDR3 DNA sequence: TGTGCCAGCAGTGCTGGCAGGAGGCCCTACGAGCAGTACTTC. Translating gives CASSAGRRPYEQYF.

The chain joins TRBV6-2 or TRBV6-3 to TRBJ2-3; no clear D gene. Trimming took 2 bases from V and 4 from J, leaving 13 bases between them. Germline V gene sequence: CDR1 MNHEY, CDR2 SVGEGT. The CDR3 extends over 15 amino acids. This chain's CDR3 is CASSYLGPGPDTQYF. The CDR3 region has the DNA TGTGCCAGCAGTTACCTTGGACCCGGGCCAGATACGCAGTATTTT.

The J gene is TRBJ2-7, the V gene TRBV7-8; D is uncertain. Germline assignment: CDR1 SGHVS and CDR2 FQNEAQ. With 5 bases removed from V and 2 bases from J, the gap between germline ends came to 13 bases. CDR3 size: 14 residues. Here the CDR3 DNA reads TGTGCCAGCAGCAAAGGGCAGGCTGCCTACGAGCAGTACTTC. It codes for CASSKGQAAYEQYF.

The rearrangement links TRBV6-5 to TRBJ2-7, with a tentative D call TRBD2 (5 bases). In germline, CDR1 is MNHEY, CDR2 SVGAGI. The CDR3 runs 14 residues. V dropped 0 bases and J dropped 3 bases, with 9 bases sitting between them. Here the CDR3 reads CASSYSEGSYEQYV. DNA of the CDR3: TGTGCCAGCAGTTACTCGGAAGGGAGCTACGAGCAGTACGTC.

V usage is TRBV7-9 and J usage is TRBJ1-2; D not resolved. The germline gives CDR1 SEHNR, CDR2 FQNEAQ (reference sequence). The CDR3 has 14 residues. Trimming pared 0 bases from V and 6 bases from J, leaving 11 bases between. The CDR3 bases are TGTGCCAGCAGCTTAGCGAAGGGTGAGGATGGCTACACCTTC. This gives the protein CASSLAKGEDGYTF. The full variable domain, rest sourced from reference TRBV7-9 and TRBJ1-2, is DTGVSQNPRHKITKRGQNVTFRCDPISEHNRLYWYRQTLGQGPEFLTYFQNEAQLEKSRLLSDRFSAERPKGSFSTLEIQRTEQGDSAMYLCASSLAKGEDGYTFGSGTRLTVV.

This clonotype has just one count. The chain is built from TRBV13 and TRBJ2-4, with D unclear. CDR1 and CDR2 from the germline V gene are PRHDT and FYEKMQ (reference sequence). Trimming removed 3 bases at V and 0 bases at J, with 12 bases between. The CDR3 totals 16 residues. The DNA for the CDR3 is TGTGCCAGCAGCTTCCACGGCGGCGTAGCCAAAAACATTCAGTACTTC. The encoded protein is CASSFHGGVAKNIQYF.

Only a few counts were recorded for this clonotype. The chain recombines TRBV28 with TRBJ2-1; D call uncertain. There are 13 residues in the CDR3. CDR1 is MDHEN, CDR2 SYDVKM, per germline. V was clipped by 4 bases and J by 5 bases, with 9 bases between them. The CDR3 spells CASSSNIDNEQFF. The CDR3 DNA reads TGTGCCAGCAGTTCCAACATCGACAATGAGCAGTTCTTC. Variable domain in full (rest from reference TRBV28 and TRBJ2-1): DVKVTQSSRYLVKRTGEKVFLECVQDMDHENMFWYRQDPGLGLRLIYFSYDVKMKEKGDIPEGYSVSREKKERFSLILESASTNQTSMYLCASSSNIDNEQFFGPGTRLTVL.

The table lists this clonotype with a few counts. This CDR3 reads CASSLTANGYEQYF. The CDR3 nucleotides are TGTGCCAGCAGTTTGACTGCGAATGGGTACGAGCAGTACTTC. This sequence joins TRBV12-3 or TRBV12-4 and TRBJ2-7; D is ambiguous. Trimming stripped 3 bases from V and 4 bases from J, with 13 bases between. CDR3 length: 14 residues.

The V call is TRBV12-3 or TRBV12-4, the J call TRBJ2-5; TRBD1 agrees at 9 bases. The V segment lost 4 bases and the J segment 0 bases; nucleotides outside the gene matches: 12. This CDR3 is 18 amino acids long. CDR3 loop: CASSWNLDRGNHQETQYF. In nucleotides, the CDR3 is TGTGCCAGCAGTTGGAACCTCGACAGGGGGAATCACCAAGAGACCCAGTACTTC.

At least ten counts were recorded for this clonotype. The chain has TRBV7-8 and TRBJ2-3, with D tentatively TRBD2 (7 bases). The germline V and J ends were trimmed by 0 bases and 0 bases, with 25 bases remaining between them. In germline, CDR1 is SGHVS, CDR2 FQNEAQ. The CDR3 sequence is 21 residues long. CDR3 bases: TGTGCCAGCAGCTTAGCGCTTGGCGGGGGCCTGCCAACCTTTAGCACAGATACGCAGTATTTT. Its translation is CASSLALGGGLPTFSTDTQYF.

CDR3 region: CASSLVWGNHEQYF. The CDR3 nucleotides are TGTGCCAGCAGCTTAGTCTGGGGTAACCACGAGCAGTACTTC. This chain uses TRBV6-5 with TRBJ2-7; D not resolved. This CDR3 has 14 amino acids. V lost 6 bases and J 5 bases, leaving 17 bases between the germline ends. Germline CDR1 MNHEY, CDR2 SVGAGI.

This clonotype was observed a few times. This chain joins TRBV27 and TRBJ2-7, with 8 bases lining up with TRBD1. V lost 6 bases, J lost 0 bases, and 7 bases stayed unmatched. The CDR3 totals 15 residues. Germline V gene data show CDR1 as MNHEY and CDR2 as SMNVEV (reference sequence). CDR3 amino acids: CASSRATGDSYEQYV. The CDR3 DNA is TGTGCCAGCAGCCGCGCGACAGGGGACTCCTACGAGCAGTACGTC.

The rearrangement links TRBV7-8 to TRBJ2-7; perhaps D is TRBD1 or TRBD2 (6 bases each). Germline CDR1 SGHVS, CDR2 FQNEAQ. The CDR3 contains 16 residues. V dropped 0 bases and J dropped 0 bases, with 12 bases sitting between them. The DNA of the CDR3 is TGTGCCAGCAGCTTAGCTGGGGGGCTAAACTCCTACGAGCAGTACTTC. Translation: CASSLAGGLNSYEQYF. The full variable domain, rest sourced from reference TRBV7-8 and TRBJ2-7, is GAGVSQSPRYKVAKRGQDVALRCDPISGHVSLFWYQQALGQGPEFLTYFQNEAQLDKSGLPSDRFFAERPEGSVSTLKIQRTQQEDSAVYLCASSLAGGLNSYEQYFGPGTRLTVT.

The gene calls are TRBV7-6 and TRBJ1-2, with 9 bases identical to TRBD1. Germline V CDR1 and CDR2: SGHVS, FNYEAQ. This CDR3 region has 15 residues. The trim removed 3 bases at V and 1 base at J, leaving 3 bases unmatched. The CDR3 sequence is CASSFRQGVNYGYTF. For the CDR3, the DNA is TGTGCCAGCAGCTTTCGACAGGGGGTTAACTATGGCTACACCTTC.

This clonotype was observed a few times. V is TRBV3-1 and J is TRBJ1-3; D is unclear. Germline V gene data show CDR1 as LGHDT and CDR2 as YNNKEL (reference sequence). CDR3 length: 16 residues. The V end lost 0 bases, the J end lost 0 bases, and 9 bases lay between the germline ends. The CDR3 region is CASSQDYRYSGNTIYF. CDR3 DNA sequence: TGTGCCAGCAGCCAAGATTACCGATACTCTGGAAACACCATATATTTT.

The chain carries TRBV6-2 or TRBV6-3 and TRBJ2-1, with 14 positions matching TRBD2. CDR1 is MNHEY and CDR2 is SVGEGT in the germline V gene. Unmatched junction bases numbered 2, after V lost 7 bases and J lost 6 bases. CDR3 length equals 14 residues. CDR3 in DNA: TGTGCCAGCAAGACTAGCGGGGGGGCCAATGAGCAGTTCTTC. This codes for CASKTSGGANEQFF.